The next 20 T cell receptor beta chains were all read from a single sample in a study of blood T cell repertoires in COVID-19. Here immunoSEQ multiplex PCR was the method, and the copy in TCRdb shows in-frame clones only, minus some. The table has 200,000 to 300,000 clones, around nine tenths seen once. Material: PBMCs or T cells enriched from blood (not recorded which). These receptors were collected from a woman in her twenties or thirties who had recovered from COVID-19.

The chain carries TRBV11-3 and TRBJ2-7, with D maybe TRBD2 (6 bases). Germline CDR1 is SGHNT and CDR2 is YENEEA. With 8 bases removed from V and 5 bases from J, the gap between germline ends came to 13 bases. This CDR3 spans 12 amino acids. CDR3 in amino acids: CASGTRRDEQYF. CDR3 DNA: TGTGCCAGCGGGACCCGGAGGGACGAGCAGTACTTC.

A single count supports this clone. The chain is built from TRBV19 and TRBJ2-7; 7 positions agree with TRBD1. Germline V CDR1 and CDR2: LNHDA, SQIVND (reference sequence). The CDR3 consists of 14 residues. The V segment lost 4 bases and the J segment 2 bases; nucleotides outside the gene matches: 5. CDR3 protein: CASSSPGQTYEQYF. The CDR3 DNA reads TGTGCCAGTAGTAGCCCGGGACAGACCTACGAGCAGTACTTC.

The chain employs TRBV30 and TRBJ2-5; tentatively, D is TRBD1 (5 bases). Between the trimmed V and J ends, which lost 4 bases and 0 bases, there was a span of 6 bases. Germline values: CDR1 GTSNPN, CDR2 SVGIG (reference sequence). The CDR3 covers 12 residues. The CDR3 sequence is CAWNRYQETQYF. The CDR3 coding sequence is TGTGCCTGGAACAGGTACCAAGAGACCCAGTACTTC. Using reference TRBV30 and TRBJ2-5 for the parts outside the CDR3, the full variable domain is SQTIHQWPATLVQPVGSPLSLECTVEGTSNPNLYWYRQAAGRGLQLLFYSVGIGQISSEVPQNLSASRPQDRQFILSSKKLLLSDSGFYLCAWNRYQETQYFGPGTRLLVL.

CDR3 nucleotide sequence: TGTGCCAGCAAGAGGGGGACCGGGCATGGGCCCCAGCATTTT. This encodes CASKRGTGHGPQHF. The genes are TRBV2 and TRBJ1-5; D might be TRBD1 (6 bases). CDR3 length equals 14 residues. Germline V gives CDR1 SNHLY, CDR2 FYNNEI. The ends were cut back, 7 bases at V and 9 bases at J, with 19 bases in the middle.

The chain recombines TRBV7-6 with TRBJ1-1, with 7 bases identical to TRBD1. The V segment lost 1 base and the J segment 0 bases; nucleotides outside the gene matches: 8. In germline, CDR1 is SGHVS, CDR2 FNYEAQ. The CDR3 is 17 residues long. The CDR3 DNA reads as TGTGCCAGCAGCTTAGGAGGGGGCCAAGGGGTGAACACTGAAGCTTTCTTT. Residues: CASSLGGGQGVNTEAFF.

In DNA form, the CDR3 reads TGCGCCAGCAGCCCAGGACAGCCCACAGATACGCAGTATTTT. Its protein is CASSPGQPTDTQYF. J is TRBJ2-3 and V is TRBV5-1, with D maybe TRBD1 (6 bases). The CDR3 runs 14 residues. Per germline, CDR1 SGHRS and CDR2 YFSETQ. The V and J ends lost 4 bases and 2 bases respectively, with 11 bases between them.

V gene TRBV10-3 combines with J gene TRBJ1-5; a weak D match, TRBD1 (6 bases). Trimming removed 7 bases at V and 7 bases at J, with 14 bases between. Germline lookup yields CDR1 ENHRY and CDR2 SYGVKD. The CDR3 contains 13 residues. CDR3 residues: CAITNREEQPQHF. DNA of the CDR3: TGTGCCATCACGAACAGGGAAGAACAGCCCCAGCATTTT.

The chain employs TRBV7-3 and TRBJ2-2; 9 bases fit TRBD2. The CDR3 extends over 16 amino acids. The germline gives CDR1 SGHTA, CDR2 FQGTGA. Unmatched junction bases numbered 1, after V lost 2 bases and J lost 0 bases. CDR3 nucleotide sequence: TGTGCCAGCAGCTTAGCGGGAGGGGCGAACACCGGGGAGCTGTTTTTT. Its translation: CASSLAGGANTGELFF.

This clone is a singleton in its sample. This chain joins TRBV5-4 and TRBJ2-4; 11 nucleotides agree with TRBD2. The junction had 19 bases not matched to a gene; V was cut back by 4 bases and J by 7 bases. The CDR3 covers 19 residues. CDR1 is SGHNT, CDR2 YYREEE, per germline (reference sequence). The CDR3, as DNA: TGTGCCAGCAGCCCCACCGCTGGGACTAGCGGAGGGGTTGTGAACATTCAGTACTTC. Translated, it gives CASSPTAGTSGGVVNIQYF.

The chain uses TRBV12-5 and TRBJ2-7, with 11 nucleotides matching TRBD2. The V gene's germline CDR1 is LGHNT and CDR2 FRNRAP. After removal of 2 bases from V and 3 bases from J, the junction contained 18 bases not matched to a gene. CDR3 length: 20 amino acids. CDR3 bases: TGTGCTAGTGGTTTGCCCCGTACGATCTACACTAGCGGGAGACTCTACGAGCAGTACTTC. Amino acids: CASGLPRTIYTSGRLYEQYF.

This clone was observed a single time. This chain uses TRBV7-9 with TRBJ1-3; 9 bases are shared with TRBD1. The V gene end was trimmed by 5 bases and the J gene end by 4 bases; junction bases not matched to a gene: 6. Per germline, CDR1 SEHNR and CDR2 FQNEAQ (reference sequence). The CDR3 has 15 amino acids. CDR3 nucleotides: TGTGCCAGCAGCCGGGACAGGGTGGAAGGAAACACCATATATTTT. Translating it yields CASSRDRVEGNTIYF.

This clone was found a few times. The V call is TRBV7-2, the J call TRBJ2-3; D may be TRBD1 (6 bases). The germline V gene has CDR1 SGHTA and CDR2 FQGNSA. The V gene lost 2 bases and the J gene lost 4 bases, with 16 bases spanning the gap. CDR3 size: 16 residues. The CDR3 sequence is CASSLNGRAGADTQYF. As DNA, the CDR3 is TGTGCCAGCAGCTTAAACGGCAGAGCAGGGGCAGATACGCAGTATTTT.

The count of this clone is one. The V and J genes are TRBV6-5 and TRBJ1-2; no firm D call. Germline-derived CDR1 and CDR2 are MNHEY and SVGAGI. CDR3 size: 13 residues. V lost 6 bases and J 2 bases, leaving 10 bases between the germline ends. This CDR3 reads CASSRDLNYGYTF. DNA for the CDR3: TGTGCCAGCAGCCGCGACTTAAACTATGGCTACACCTTC.

This chain connects TRBV4-1 to TRBJ2-1; D is unclear. The V and J ends lost 0 bases and 0 bases respectively, with 12 bases between them. Looked up from germline, CDR1 is MGHRA and CDR2 is YSYEKL. This CDR3 comprises 17 residues. CDR3 nucleotide sequence: TGCGCCAGCAGCCAAGAATGGCGTGGGCACTCCTACAATGAGCAGTTCTTC. Translation gives CASSQEWRGHSYNEQFF.

The rearrangement joins TRBV19 to TRBJ1-2; no clear D. CDR3 length equals 12 residues. With 6 bases removed from V and 7 bases from J, the gap between germline ends came to 12 bases. CDR1 and CDR2 (germline): LNHDA, SQIVND (reference sequence). CDR3 DNA sequence: TGTGCCAGTAGCACCGGTTCGAGTGGCTACACCTTC. It encodes CASSTGSSGYTF.

V and J are TRBV18 and TRBJ1-1, with TRBD1 as a possible D gene (5 bases). CDR3 length equals 13 residues. V lost 3 bases and J 12 bases, leaving 17 bases between the germline ends. The germline CDR1 and CDR2 sequences are KGHSH and LQKENI. The CDR3 loop is CASSPGQANNTFF. CDR3 bases: TGTGCCAGCTCACCGGGGCAAGCCAATAATACTTTCTTT.

The chain carries TRBV27 and TRBJ2-7; tentatively, D is TRBD2 (5 bases). Germline V gene sequence: CDR1 MNHEY, CDR2 SMNVEV (reference sequence). There are 13 residues in the CDR3. Trimming stripped 3 bases from V and 6 bases from J, with 12 bases between. The CDR3 DNA sequence: TGTGCCAGCAGTTTGTACGGGATCAGCGAGCAGTACTTC. It translates to CASSLYGISEQYF.

This chain connects TRBV29-1 to TRBJ1-1; a weak D match, TRBD1 (5 bases). The CDR3 consists of 13 residues. Germline V CDR1 and CDR2: SQVTM, ANQGSEA. V was pared by 6 bases and J by 0 bases, with 11 bases between. CDR3 in amino acids: CSVAGNLNTEAFF. Here the CDR3 DNA reads TGCAGCGTCGCAGGGAATTTGAACACTGAAGCTTTCTTT.

The genes are TRBV7-2 and TRBJ2-1; a weak D match, TRBD1 (6 bases). Germline lookup yields CDR1 SGHTA and CDR2 FQGNSA. Trimming took 5 bases from V and 4 from J, leaving 15 bases between them. The CDR3 spans 15 residues. As DNA, the CDR3 is TGTGCCAGCAGCGCCCGGGACACCACATACAATGAGCAGTTCTTC. This translates into CASSARDTTYNEQFF.

The rearrangement links TRBV11-2 to TRBJ2-5, with a weak D call TRBD2 (6 bases). Germline CDR1 reads SGHAT; CDR2 reads FQNNGV. The CDR3 sequence is 14 residues long. The V and J ends lost 5 bases and 5 bases respectively, with 15 bases between them. CDR3 protein: CASSRILGGETQYF. The CDR3 nucleotides read TGTGCCAGCAGCCGAATCCTTGGAGGGGAGACCCAGTACTTC.